This record covers a single T cell receptor (beta chain). As yet, its antigen is unknown. V was shortened by 0 bases and J by 9 bases, with 12 bases between the two germline ends. This CDR3 has 13 residues. Germline loops: CDR1 SGHDN, CDR2 FVKESK. The source of the sample is a study of T-cell reconstitution after alpha-beta-depleted transplantation in children. Unique molecular identifiers were used to barcode this TCRbeta library. TCRdb fed the PCR reads into MiXCR, producing one record per CDR3 protein. The profile shows some 840,000 distinct CDR3 sequences, under 20% of them singletons. Study results and limitations: Diversity and T-cell counts at one year after transplant derived mostly from new T cells.

This sequence was found in a male patient aged 10-17 years who had a stem cell transplant for acute lymphoblastic leukemia, so the T cells may come from the graft donor. Material: PBMCs, mostly from graft donor cells, obtained 360 days after TCRalphabeta/CD19-depleted stem cell transplant. The chain has TRBV14 and TRBJ2-7, with D hard to call. Here the CDR3 DNA reads TGTGCCAGCAGCCAAGATAAGAGTACCGGGCAGTACTTC. Translation gives CASSQDKSTGQYF.